This TCR beta chain comes out of a study of blood T cells in healthy people across ages. The table lists this clonotype with a few counts. The junction does not match germline at one end; this may be a read error. Primers used in a second PCR of roughly 7 to 12 cycles were a sample-barcoded 5' primer and a J-beta primer mix. A template-switch adaptor that had 12 random nucleotides put a tag on each cDNA molecule. TCRdb re-analysed the 5' RACE reads in MiXCR, keeping a single row per CDR3 protein. The table lists hundreds of thousands of distinct CDR3 sequences, 20% to 25% of them singletons, with under 4% in the top ten. This CDR3 contains 14 residues. Germline CDR1 and CDR2: DFQATT and SNEGSKA (reference sequence).

This sequence was found in a man between 65 and 85 years old in good health. This rearrangement joins TRBV20-1 to TRBJ2-7; the D gene could be TRBD1 or TRBD2 (5 bases each). Sequenced material: blood. CDR3 nucleotides: TGCAGTGCCAGAGAACCGGGACGGATATACGAGCAGTACTTC. It specifies CSAREPGRIYEQYF.